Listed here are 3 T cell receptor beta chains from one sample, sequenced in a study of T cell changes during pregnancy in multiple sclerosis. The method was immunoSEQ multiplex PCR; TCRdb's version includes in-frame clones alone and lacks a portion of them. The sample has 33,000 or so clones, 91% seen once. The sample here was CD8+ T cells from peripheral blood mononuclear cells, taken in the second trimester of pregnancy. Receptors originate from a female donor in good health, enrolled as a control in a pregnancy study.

The CDR3 here is CASSPRQDSYEQYF. Here the CDR3 DNA reads TGTGCCAGCAGTCCCCGACAGGATTCCTACGAGCAGTACTTC. The rearrangement links TRBV6-5 to TRBJ2-7; tentatively, D is TRBD1 (6 bases). The CDR3 sequence is 14 residues long. With 5 bases removed from V and 1 base from J, the gap between germline ends came to 12 bases. From germline, CDR1 is MNHEY and CDR2 SVGAGI.

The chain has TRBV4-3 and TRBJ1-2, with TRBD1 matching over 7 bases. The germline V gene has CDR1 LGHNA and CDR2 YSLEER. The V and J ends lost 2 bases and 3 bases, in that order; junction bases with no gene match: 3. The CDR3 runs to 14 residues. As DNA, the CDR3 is TGCGCCAGCAGCCAACACCAGGGGGACTATGGCTACACCTTC. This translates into CASSQHQGDYGYTF.

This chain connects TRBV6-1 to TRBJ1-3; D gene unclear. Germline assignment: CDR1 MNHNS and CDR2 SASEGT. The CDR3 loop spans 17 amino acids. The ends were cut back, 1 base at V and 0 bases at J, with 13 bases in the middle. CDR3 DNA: TGTGCCAGCAGTGAAGATGGCGGCTATGACTCTGGAAACACCATATATTTT. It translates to CASSEDGGYDSGNTIYF.